A single sample is the source of the 9 T cell receptor beta chains below, sequenced in a study of blood T cell repertoires in COVID-19. Only in-frame clones appear in the TCRdb table, and some are missing; sequencing was by immunoSEQ multiplex PCR. Among fewer than 200,000 clones listed, around four fifths were seen once. Sequenced sample: peripheral blood. These receptors all stem from a woman aged 70-85 years who had recovered from COVID-19.

This rearrangement joins TRBV7-2 to TRBJ2-5, with TRBD2 as a possible D gene (5 bases). Germline loops: CDR1 SGHTA, CDR2 FQGNSA. The CDR3 loop spans 13 amino acids. Between the trimmed V and J ends, which lost 1 base and 2 bases, there was a span of 5 bases. CDR3 sequence (DNA): TGTGCCAGCAGCTTAGAGCGGCAAGAGACCCAGTACTTC. Translated, it gives CASSLERQETQYF.

The chain links TRBV6-5 to TRBJ2-7; the match to TRBD2 covers 9 bases. CDR3 length equals 13 residues. Trimming at V came to 8 bases and at J to 5 bases, leaving 7 bases not matched to a gene. The germline V gene encodes CDR1 MNHEY and CDR2 SVGAGI. The CDR3 nucleotides read TGTGCCAGCCGTAGCGGGAGTTTGGACGAGCAGTACTTC. This encodes CASRSGSLDEQYF.

The chain couples TRBV7-7 to TRBJ2-1, with no clear D. Per the germline V gene, CDR1 is SSHAT and CDR2 is FNYEAQ (reference sequence). V lost 5 bases and J lost 5, with 10 bases in between. The CDR3 extends over 13 amino acids. CDR3 sequence reads: CASSETPHNEQFF. The CDR3, as DNA: TGTGCCAGCAGCGAGACTCCTCACAATGAGCAGTTCTTC. Based on the CDR3 plus reference TRBV7-7 and TRBJ2-1, the full variable domain is GAGVSQSPRYKVTKRGQDVTLRCDPISSHATLYWYQQALGQGPEFLTYFNYEAQPDKSGLPSDRFSAERPEGSISTLTIQRTEQRDSAMYRCASSETPHNEQFFGPGTRLTVL.

The chain uses TRBV12-3 or TRBV12-4 and TRBJ2-1; D is undetermined. The CDR3 has 13 amino acids. V dropped 6 bases and J dropped 9 bases, with 15 bases sitting between them. As DNA, the CDR3 is TGTGCCAGCAGCCCCATCCAGGTTGGTGAGCAGTTCTTC. Translation: CASSPIQVGEQFF.

J is TRBJ2-7 and V is TRBV10-3; D ambiguous. Germline V CDR1 and CDR2: ENHRY, SYGVKD. This CDR3 is built from 15 residues. V lost 0 bases to trimming and J lost 1 base, with 10 bases between them. CDR3 DNA: TGTGCCATCAGTGAGTCTCGTCCAGGTTCCTACGAGCAGTACTTC. Protein sequence: CAISESRPGSYEQYF.

The chain carries TRBV19 and TRBJ1-5; TRBD1 aligns across 9 bases. The CDR3 runs to 15 residues. The V segment lost 6 bases and the J segment 0 bases; nucleotides outside the gene matches: 3. Per germline, CDR1 LNHDA and CDR2 SQIVND (reference sequence). CDR3 in amino acids: CASRDRGNSNQPQHF. The CDR3 region has the DNA TGTGCCAGTAGGGACAGGGGAAATAGCAATCAGCCCCAGCATTTT. The whole variable domain, filled in from reference TRBV19 and TRBJ1-5, reads DGGITQSPKYLFRKEGQNVTLSCEQNLNHDAMYWYRQDPGQGLRLIYYSQIVNDFQKGDIAEGYSVSREKKESFPLTVTSAQKNPTAFYLCASRDRGNSNQPQHFGDGTRLSIL.

The genes are TRBV5-1 and TRBJ2-3; TRBD2 is a possible D gene (6 bases). Germline CDR1 reads SGHRS; CDR2 reads YFSETQ. V was clipped by 2 bases and J by 6 bases, with 10 bases between them. This CDR3 comprises 13 residues. The CDR3 loop is CASSFRGYDTQYF. The CDR3 coding sequence is TGCGCCAGCAGCTTTCGGGGGTACGATACGCAGTATTTT.

The V call is TRBV19, the J call TRBJ2-5; 9 positions agree with TRBD2. Germline V gives CDR1 LNHDA, CDR2 SQIVND (reference sequence). J lost 5 bases, V lost 6 bases, and 7 bases had no gene match. This CDR3 contains 14 residues. The CDR3 DNA is TGTGCCAGTAGGGGACTAGCCGTGGGGGAGACCCAGTACTTC. As protein: CASRGLAVGETQYF. Full variable domain (remainder filled in from reference TRBV19 and TRBJ2-5): DGGITQSPKYLFRKEGQNVTLSCEQNLNHDAMYWYRQDPGQGLRLIYYSQIVNDFQKGDIAEGYSVSREKKESFPLTVTSAQKNPTAFYLCASRGLAVGETQYFGPGTRLLVL.

V is TRBV10-3 and J is TRBJ2-1; the match to TRBD2 covers 10 bases. This CDR3 spans 15 amino acids. Germline-derived CDR1 and CDR2 are ENHRY and SYGVKD. After removal of 5 bases from V and 9 bases from J, the junction contained 10 bases not matched to a gene. CDR3 DNA sequence: TGTGCCATCAGTCTAACTAGCGGGAAGGGCGCTGAGCAGTTCTTC. Encoded protein: CAISLTSGKGAEQFF.